This T cell receptor beta chain was obtained from a study of technical replicates of blood from a handful of donors. The V gene end was trimmed by 5 bases and the J gene end by 6 bases; junction bases not matched to a gene: 9. The length of the CDR3 is 14 residues. Germline loops: CDR1 MNHEY, CDR2 SVGAGI. Here immunoSEQ multiplex PCR was the method, and the copy in TCRdb shows in-frame clones only, minus some. Among under 95,000 clones listed, roughly 94% were seen once. The sequence was obtained from a human donor in good health. Material for sequencing was T cells isolated from PBMCs. V gene TRBV6-5 combines with J gene TRBJ2-7, with 8 positions matching TRBD1. CDR3 DNA: TGTGCCAGCAGTCGCGACAGGGGAAGAGGCGAGCAGTACTTC. Translated, it gives CASSRDRGRGEQYF.